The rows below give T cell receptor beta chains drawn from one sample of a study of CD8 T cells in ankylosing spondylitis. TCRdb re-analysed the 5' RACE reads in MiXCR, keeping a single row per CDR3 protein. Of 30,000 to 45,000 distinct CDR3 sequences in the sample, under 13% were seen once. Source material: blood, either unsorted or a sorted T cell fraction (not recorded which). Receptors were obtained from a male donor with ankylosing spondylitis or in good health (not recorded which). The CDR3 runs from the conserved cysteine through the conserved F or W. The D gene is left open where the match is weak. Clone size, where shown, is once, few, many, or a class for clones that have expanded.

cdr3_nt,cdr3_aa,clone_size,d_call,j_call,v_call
TGTGCCAGCAGCCAGAGGGGGGTTGGCGGGGAGCTGTTTTTT,CASSQRGVGGELFF,medium-sized,-,TRBJ2-2,TRBV9
TGTGCCAGCAGCTTGGAAGACAGGGACAATCAGCCCCAGCATTTT,CASSLEDRDNQPQHF,-,TRBD1,TRBJ1-5,TRBV7-6
TGTGCCAGCAGTCAGGACAGGGCGGGCGAGCAGTACTTC,CASSQDRAGEQYF,many,TRBD1,TRBJ2-7,TRBV11-1
TGCAGCGTCGGGACAGGGTTCTACGAGCAGTACTTC,CSVGTGFYEQYF,-,TRBD1,TRBJ2-7,TRBV29-1
TGTGCCAGCAGCCCTGGGGGGCTACCTTCCGGGACTACTTCCTACGAGCAGTACTTC,CASSPGGLPSGTTSYEQYF,few,-,TRBJ2-7,TRBV3-1
TGTGCCAGCAGTTTTCAGGAGAACACTGAAGCTTTCTTT,CASSFQENTEAFF,many,-,TRBJ1-1,TRBV6-2/TRBV6-3
TGTGCCAGCTCACCACGGCAGGGTAATGAGCAGTTCTTC,CASSPRQGNEQFF,many,-,TRBJ2-1,TRBV18
TGTGCCAGCGGAAGGATTACCAGAGATACGCAGTATTTT,CASGRITRDTQYF,many,-,TRBJ2-3,TRBV2
TGTGCCAGCAGCCCCGGACTAGCGGGAGGGCCGGGGAACACCGGGGAGCTGTTTTTT,CASSPGLAGGPGNTGELFF,-,TRBD2,TRBJ2-2,TRBV3-1
TGTGCCAGCAGCTTCTGGGACGAGCAGTACTTC,CASSFWDEQYF,many,-,TRBJ2-7,TRBV7-2
TGTGCCAGCAGCTCCGGACTAGCGTGGACCGGGGAGCTGTTTTTT,CASSSGLAWTGELFF,many,TRBD2,TRBJ2-2,TRBV5-6
TGTGCCAGCTCAAGAGGGACAGGAGCTTACGAGCAGTACTTC,CASSRGTGAYEQYF,many,TRBD1,TRBJ2-7,TRBV18
TGCAGTGCTAGAGATCCTACCACTGGCTACGAGCAGTACTTC,CSARDPTTGYEQYF,many,-,TRBJ2-7,TRBV20-1
TGTGCCAGCAGCTTGTCCGGAGTCAGCGGCACAGATACGCAGTATTTT,CASSLSGVSGTDTQYF,many,-,TRBJ2-3,TRBV5-6
TGTGCCAGCAGTTTCCCCGGGGAAAAACTGTTTTTT,CASSFPGEKLFF,many,-,TRBJ1-4,TRBV27
TGTGCCAGCAGCTCAGGGGGCGGGAACACTGAAGCTTTCTTT,CASSSGGGNTEAFF,many,TRBD1,TRBJ1-1,TRBV5-4
TGTGCCAGCAGTGAGATGGGGCCCTCTGGGGCCAACGTCCTGACTTTC,CASSEMGPSGANVLTF,few,-,TRBJ2-6,TRBV27
TGTGCCAGCGGCCGGGGGCACAATGAGCAGTTCTTC,CASGRGHNEQFF,many,-,TRBJ2-1,TRBV11-2
TGTGCCAGCAGCATACAGACAGGGGGCTATGAAAAACTGTTTTTT,CASSIQTGGYEKLFF,-,TRBD1,TRBJ1-4,TRBV7-9
TGTGCCAGCAGCTCGTTTAAGGGCGGGGGAAATGTAGACATTCAGTACTTC,CASSSFKGGGNVDIQYF,many,TRBD2,TRBJ2-4,TRBV5-6
TGTGCCATCAGTGTCGGGGGAACGGCCGGGGAGCTGTTTTTT,CAISVGGTAGELFF,many,-,TRBJ2-2,TRBV10-3
TGTGCCAGCAGCTTCGGGCTGTGGGAGACCCAGTACTTC,CASSFGLWETQYF,many,-,TRBJ2-5,TRBV2
TGTGCCATCAATTGGTGGAGGGGGCACTTC,CAINWWRGHF,many,-,TRBJ2-5,TRBV10-3
TGTGCCAGCAGCTTAGTACAGTACTACGAGCAGTACTTC,CASSLVQYYEQYF,many,-,TRBJ2-7,TRBV7-8
TGTGCCAGCAGTTACAGGGTTCAAGAGACCCAGTACTTC,CASSYRVQETQYF,many,-,TRBJ2-5,TRBV12-3/TRBV12-4
TGCAGTGCTAGTGGTAGCGGTCACTCCTACAATGAGCAGTTCTTC,CSASGSGHSYNEQFF,many,-,TRBJ2-1,TRBV20-1
TGCAGCGTTGAAGAGGGGGGGGCGTGGAGGCAAGAGACCCAGTACTTC,CSVEEGGAWRQETQYF,few,-,TRBJ2-5,TRBV29-1
TGTGCCAGCAGCCTCGGGGGGCTAGCGGGTTTCTACGAGCAGTACTTC,CASSLGGLAGFYEQYF,many,TRBD2,TRBJ2-7,TRBV3-1
TGCAGTGCTAGCAGACTAGCTGGGGACATTCAGTACTTC,CSASRLAGDIQYF,-,TRBD2,TRBJ2-4,TRBV20-1
TGTGCCAGCAGCTTATTGGCCTACGAGCAGTACTTC,CASSLLAYEQYF,many,-,TRBJ2-7,TRBV7-2
TGCAGCGTTTTTTTTAGCGGGAGGCCGGGCAATGAGCAGTTCTTC,CSVFFSGRPGNEQFF,once,TRBD2,TRBJ2-1,TRBV29-1
TGCGCCAGCAGCCAAGATTCGGGAGAGACCCAGTACTTC,CASSQDSGETQYF,many,-,TRBJ2-5,TRBV4-1